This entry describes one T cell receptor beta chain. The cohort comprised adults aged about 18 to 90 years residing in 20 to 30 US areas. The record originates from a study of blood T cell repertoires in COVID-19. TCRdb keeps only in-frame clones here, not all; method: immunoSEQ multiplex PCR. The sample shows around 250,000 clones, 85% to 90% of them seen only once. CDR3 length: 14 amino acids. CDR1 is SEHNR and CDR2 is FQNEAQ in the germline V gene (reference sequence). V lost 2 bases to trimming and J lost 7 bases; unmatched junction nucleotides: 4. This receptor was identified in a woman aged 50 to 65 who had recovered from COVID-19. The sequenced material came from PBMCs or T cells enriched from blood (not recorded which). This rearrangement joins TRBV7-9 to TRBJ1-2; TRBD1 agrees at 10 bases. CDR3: CASSLWDRGTGYTF. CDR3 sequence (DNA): TGTGCCAGCAGCTTATGGGACAGGGGTACTGGCTACACCTTC.